The clone carrying this T cell receptor beta chain was counted only a few times. This record comes from a study of cytomegalovirus exposure and HLA in healthy donors. With 60 Vbeta and 13 Jbeta primers, the PCR was carried out. The table came from immunoSEQ multiplex PCR; TCRdb's copy has only in-frame clones and leaves some out. The sample has 150,000 to 200,000 clones, approximately 81% seen once. There are 16 residues in the CDR3. Trimming cost V 4 bases and J 0 bases, with 13 bases left between them. The germline V gene has CDR1 LNHDA and CDR2 SQIVND (reference sequence). The TCR was taken from a middle-aged man in good health and CMV-seronegative. V usage is TRBV19 and J usage is TRBJ1-3; D remains ambiguous. Sequences were obtained from PBMCs. The CDR3 DNA follows: TGTGCCAGTAGTACCGCCGAGTTCATCTCTGGAAACACCATATATTTT. Protein product: CASSTAEFISGNTIYF.